Below, 12 T cell receptor beta chains from the same sample are listed, as sequenced in a study of identical twins (dated by TCRdb to about 2016). The library was generated by 5' RACE. The reads were generated on an Illumina HiSeq 2000. TCRdb trimmed the raw reads at Q25, called clones with MiXCR and kept productive beta chains. Rows are unified per CDR3 protein, each entry keeping the most common DNA and genes. This sample comprises just under 650,000 distinct CDR3 sequences, roughly 6.6% of them detected only once. The ten top clones hold about 1.6% of the sample. This sample also belongs to another study, concerning yellow fever vaccine responses in identical twins.

The sample was PBMCs. These receptors were collected from a woman between 18 and 30 years old in good health.

The V call is TRBV29-1, the J call TRBJ1-2; the D is unclear. The CDR3 is 11 residues long. The germline V gene has CDR1 SQVTM and CDR2 ANQGSEA. The CDR3 DNA reads as TGCAGTGGCAGTTCTAACTATGGCTACACCTTC. Amino acid sequence: CSGSSNYGYTF.

This clonotype has just a few counts. The V call is TRBV13, the J call TRBJ2-4; 8 bases are a match to TRBD2. Losses at the gene ends were 5 bases for V and 8 bases for J; bases not matched to a gene: 8. CDR1 PRHDT and CDR2 FYEKMQ come from the germline V gene (reference sequence). This CDR3 is 14 amino acids long. The CDR3 DNA reads as TGTGCCAGCAGCGATAGCGGGACTGTCGACATTCAGTACTTC. This gives the protein CASSDSGTVDIQYF. The whole variable domain, remainder taken from reference TRBV13 and TRBJ2-4, is AAGVIQSPRHLIKEKRETATLKCYPIPRHDTVYWYQQGPGQDPQFLISFYEKMQSDKGSIPDRFSAQQFSDYHSELNMSSLELGDSALYFCASSDSGTVDIQYFGAGTRLSVL.

In its sample, this clonotype was seen many times. V usage is TRBV24-1 and J usage is TRBJ2-3; the match to TRBD1 covers 9 bases. The CDR3 contains 15 residues. CDR1 KGHDR and CDR2 SFDVKD come from the germline V gene. V dropped 3 bases and J dropped 3; count of bases not matched to a gene: 3. The DNA for the CDR3 is TGTGCCACCAGTGATCCCGGGACAGGGACAGATACGCAGTATTTT. Its protein is CATSDPGTGTDTQYF.

The CDR3 region has the DNA TGTGCCAGCAGCTATAGCGGGCAGCCACACAATGAGCAGTTCTTC. As protein: CASSYSGQPHNEQFF. The chain employs TRBV7-9 and TRBJ2-1; 7 bases are shared with TRBD2. Looked up from germline, CDR1 is SEHNR and CDR2 is FQNEAQ (reference sequence). The CDR3 length is 15 residues. V dropped 4 bases and J dropped 5; count of bases not matched to a gene: 8.

A few counts support this clonotype. The chain has TRBV7-9 and TRBJ2-7, with no clear D. Germline-derived CDR1 and CDR2 are SEHNR and FQNEAQ (reference sequence). V was shortened by 5 bases and J by 4 bases, with 6 bases between the two germline ends. The CDR3 contains 11 residues. The CDR3 nucleotides are TGTGCCAGCAGCCGTAATTACGAGCAGTACGTC. The encoded protein is CASSRNYEQYV.

The rearrangement joins TRBV2 to TRBJ1-2; no definite D call. With 7 bases removed from V and 8 bases from J, the gap between germline ends came to 11 bases. The CDR3 totals 11 residues. Looked up from germline, CDR1 is SNHLY and CDR2 is FYNNEI. The CDR3 DNA follows: TGTGCCAGCAAAGTCCGGGAGGGCTACACCTTC. This codes for CASKVREGYTF.

With regard to this clonotype: A read error may be the cause here, since a much bigger clone is one base away. The chain is built from TRBV12-3 or TRBV12-4 and TRBJ1-1; a possible D gene is TRBD1 (5 bases). The V end was cut by 6 bases, the J end by 1 base, with 9 bases between. The CDR3 consists of 13 residues. Written as DNA, the CDR3 is TGTGCCAGCAGGCCGACAGAGAACACTGAAGCTTTCTTT. Amino acid sequence: CASRPTENTEAFF.

The CDR3 bases are TGTGCCAGCAAGAGTGGCCACGAGCAGTTCTTC. Translation: CASKSGHEQFF. The chain uses TRBV6-5 and TRBJ2-1; D gene ambiguous. Germline CDR1 MNHEY, CDR2 SVGAGI. Trimming took 7 bases from V and 10 from J, leaving 11 bases between them. This CDR3 has 11 residues.

The J gene is TRBJ2-2, the V gene TRBV5-6, with TRBD2 matching over 7 bases. The trim removed 2 bases at V and 4 bases at J, leaving 8 bases unmatched. This CDR3 region has 16 residues. Looked up from germline, CDR1 is SGHDT and CDR2 is YYEEEE. Here the CDR3 DNA reads TGTGCCAGCAGCTTTTCTGGACTAGTAATCACCGGGGAGCTGTTTTTT. Translated, it gives CASSFSGLVITGELFF.

This clonotype was detected a few times. The chain's CDR3 is CASSLGTALQETQYF. The CDR3 DNA is TGCGCCAGCAGCTTAGGGACAGCGCTCCAAGAGACCCAGTACTTC. The chain links TRBV5-1 to TRBJ2-5; 7 bases line up with TRBD1. After removal of 2 bases from V and 1 base from J, the junction contained 5 bases not matched to a gene. CDR3 length: 15 amino acids. In germline, CDR1 is SGHRS, CDR2 YFSETQ.

This clonotype was detected many times. The chain is built from TRBV10-2 and TRBJ2-7; D gene uncertain. The CDR3 is made up of 14 amino acids. V lost 0 bases and J 2 bases, leaving 8 bases between the germline ends. CDR1 and CDR2 from the germline V gene are WSHSY and SAAADI. CDR3 loop: CASSESQATYEQYV. The DNA for the CDR3 is TGCGCCAGCAGTGAGTCGCAAGCCACCTACGAGCAGTACGTC.

The sample holds many counts of this clonotype. This chain joins TRBV5-1 and TRBJ2-2, with D perhaps matching TRBD1 (6 bases). The germline V gene encodes CDR1 SGHRS and CDR2 YFSETQ. Trimming left V 0 bases short and J 5 bases short, with 17 bases between. CDR3 size: 17 residues. As DNA, the CDR3 is TGCGCCAGCAGCTTGGTGTCCGGGACATTTAATACCGGGGAGCTGTTTTTT. Translation gives CASSLVSGTFNTGELFF.